The entry below describes one T cell receptor (beta chain). The PCR contained 60 Vbeta and 13 Jbeta primers. Some clones are missing from TCRdb's copy, which holds only in-frame ones; the method was immunoSEQ multiplex PCR. Seen in this sample are around 140,000 clones; the ten most common clones hold roughly 1.7%. These data come from a study of cytomegalovirus exposure and HLA in healthy donors. For the study at large: Out of about 190 million T cells, an earlier analysis found some 120 million unique TCR beta sequences in total.

Germline assignment: CDR1 SGHRS and CDR2 YFSETQ. The CDR3 loop spans 14 amino acids. V lost 2 bases, J lost 9 bases, and 3 bases stayed unmatched. This chain connects TRBV5-1 to TRBJ1-6; 9 bases match TRBD1. The clonotype was recovered from a young man in good health and CMV-seronegative. The sequencing input was PBMCs. CDR3 amino acids: CASSFGQGTSPLHF. CDR3 nucleotide sequence: TGCGCCAGCAGCTTCGGACAGGGGACTTCACCCCTCCACTTT.